Listed here are 2 T cell receptor beta chains from one sample, sequenced in a study of regulatory T cells in long-lasting Graves disease. Arm-PCR of CDR3 regions with iRepertoire HTBI primers generated TCR beta libraries. In TCRdb, the multiplex PCR reads were re-called with MiXCR into one record per CDR3 protein. This table holds 430,000 or so distinct CDR3 sequences, 21% found once. Stated time point: persistent/refractory GD, antithyroid drugs over 5 years with positive TRAb. PBMC-extracted RNA yielded the TCR library. Sample: peripheral blood mononuclear cells (PBMCs), taken when the disease was refractory, from a patient treated with antithyroid drugs. These receptors were collected from a female donor with Graves disease.

The V gene is TRBV6-1, the J gene TRBJ1-4, with a weak D call TRBD1 (5 bases). The CDR3 sequence is 15 residues long. Trimming removed 3 bases from V and 4 bases from J, with 12 bases in between. The V gene's germline CDR1 is MNHNS and CDR2 SASEGT. CDR3 in amino acids: CASSDPTVYNEKLFF. In nucleotides, the CDR3 is TGTGCCAGCAGTGACCCGACAGTCTATAATGAAAAACTGTTTTTT.

This clonotype was observed many times. The chain combines TRBV7-9 with TRBJ1-6; 8 bases align to TRBD1. The CDR3 spans 15 residues. With 5 bases clipped from V and 5 bases from J, the junction kept 5 bases outside the gene matches. Germline CDR1 is SEHNR and CDR2 is FQNEAQ (reference sequence). CDR3 DNA sequence: TGTGCCAGCAGCGCGGGACAGGCCCATAATTCACCCCTCCACTTT. Translated: CASSAGQAHNSPLHF.